Included here is one T cell receptor beta chain sequence, with context. What it binds is not known. This entry belongs to a study of beta chain features in type 1 diabetes. Turning to the study itself: About 110 million sorted cells were examined across all samples.

Study-level findings and limits: Junctions at VDJ sites from type 1 diabetes patients had fewer insertions and more deletions.

This CDR3 has 15 amino acids. The trim removed 3 bases at V and 9 bases at J, leaving 7 bases unmatched. The germline V gene has CDR1 SGHRS and CDR2 YFSETQ. Since all of the isolated RNA was reverse transcribed, expressed TCRB transcripts were what got sequenced. Assay: immunoSEQ multiplex PCR; the TCRdb copy retains only in-frame clones and omits some. The sample lists fewer than 350,000 clones, about 20% occurring once. The chain recombines TRBV5-1 with TRBJ2-1, with 12 bases matching TRBD2. Sequencing was carried out using naive CD4+ T cells from blood. This clonotype originated in a woman younger than 35 in good health. The CDR3 loop reads CASSSSGRAPGEQFF. In DNA form, the CDR3 reads TGCGCCAGCAGCTCTAGCGGGAGGGCCCCAGGTGAGCAGTTCTTC.